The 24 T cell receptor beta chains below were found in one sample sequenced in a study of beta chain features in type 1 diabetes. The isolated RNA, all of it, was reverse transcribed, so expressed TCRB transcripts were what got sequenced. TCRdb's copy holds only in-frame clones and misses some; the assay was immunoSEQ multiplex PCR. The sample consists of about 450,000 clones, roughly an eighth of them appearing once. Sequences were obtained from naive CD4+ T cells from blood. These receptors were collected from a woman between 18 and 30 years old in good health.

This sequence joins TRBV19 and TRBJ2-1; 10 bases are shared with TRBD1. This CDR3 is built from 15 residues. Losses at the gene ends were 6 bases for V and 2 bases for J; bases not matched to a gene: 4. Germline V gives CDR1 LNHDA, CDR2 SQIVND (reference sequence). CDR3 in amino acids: CASSYDRGPYNEQFF. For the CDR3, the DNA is TGTGCCAGTAGCTACGACAGGGGGCCCTACAATGAGCAGTTCTTC.

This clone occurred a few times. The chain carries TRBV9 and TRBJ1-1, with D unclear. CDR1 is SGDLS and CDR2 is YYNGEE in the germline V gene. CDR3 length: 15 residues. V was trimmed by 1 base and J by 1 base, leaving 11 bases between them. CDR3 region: CASSVMGWENTEAFF. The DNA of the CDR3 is TGTGCCAGCAGCGTAATGGGCTGGGAGAACACTGAAGCTTTCTTT.

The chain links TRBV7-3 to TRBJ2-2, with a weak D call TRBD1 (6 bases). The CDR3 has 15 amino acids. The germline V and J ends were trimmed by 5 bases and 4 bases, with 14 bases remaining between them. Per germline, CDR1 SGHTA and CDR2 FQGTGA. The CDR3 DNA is TGTGCCAGCAGCCAGGGGCCCATTTTCACCGGGGAGCTGTTTTTT. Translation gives CASSQGPIFTGELFF.

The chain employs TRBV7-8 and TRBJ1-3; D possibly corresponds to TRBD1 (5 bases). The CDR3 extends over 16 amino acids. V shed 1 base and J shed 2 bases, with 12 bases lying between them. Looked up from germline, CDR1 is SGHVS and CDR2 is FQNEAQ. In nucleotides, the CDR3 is TGTGCCAGCAGCTTAGGTGGGGGTGCTCCTGGAAACACCATATATTTT. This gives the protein CASSLGGGAPGNTIYF.

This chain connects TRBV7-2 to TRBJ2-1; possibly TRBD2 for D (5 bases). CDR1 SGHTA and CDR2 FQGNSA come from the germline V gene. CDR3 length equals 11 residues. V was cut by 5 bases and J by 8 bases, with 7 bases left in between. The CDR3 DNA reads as TGTGCCAGCAGCGAGGGTTATGAGCAGTTCTTC. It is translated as CASSEGYEQFF. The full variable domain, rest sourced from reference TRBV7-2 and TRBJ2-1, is GAGVSQSPSNKVTEKGKDVELRCDPISGHTALYWYRQSLGQGLEFLIYFQGNSAPDKSGLPSDRFSAERTGGSVSTLTIQRTQQEDSAVYLCASSEGYEQFFGPGTRLTVL.

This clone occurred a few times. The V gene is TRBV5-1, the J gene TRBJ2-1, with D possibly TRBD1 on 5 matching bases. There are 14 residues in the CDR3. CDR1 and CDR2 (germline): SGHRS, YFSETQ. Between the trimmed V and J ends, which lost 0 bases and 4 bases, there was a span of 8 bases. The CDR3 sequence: CASSLGTLYNEQFF. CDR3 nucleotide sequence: TGCGCCAGCAGCTTGGGGACACTTTACAATGAGCAGTTCTTC.

CDR3 nucleotides: TGTGCCAGCAGCGCGGGACTAGCGGGCCTTTCCTACAATGAGCAGTTCTTC. Residues: CASSAGLAGLSYNEQFF. The gene calls are TRBV9 and TRBJ2-1; 12 bases align to TRBD2. This CDR3 is 17 amino acids long. Trimming removed 3 bases from V and 1 base from J; junction bases left unmatched: 5. Germline V CDR1 and CDR2: SGDLS, YYNGEE.

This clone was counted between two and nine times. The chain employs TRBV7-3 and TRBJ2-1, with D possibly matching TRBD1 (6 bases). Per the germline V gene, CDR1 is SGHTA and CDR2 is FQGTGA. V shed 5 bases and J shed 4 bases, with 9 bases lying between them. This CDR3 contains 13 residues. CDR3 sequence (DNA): TGTGCCAGCAGCGCGACAGGATACAATGAGCAGTTCTTC. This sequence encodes CASSATGYNEQFF.

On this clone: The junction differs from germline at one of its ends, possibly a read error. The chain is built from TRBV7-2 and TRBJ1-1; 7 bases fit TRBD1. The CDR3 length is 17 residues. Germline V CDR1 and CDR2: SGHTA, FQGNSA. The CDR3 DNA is TGTGCCAGCAGCCTAGCCCGGCTACAGGGGTTGGGGACTGAAGCTTTCTTT. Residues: CASSLARLQGLGTEAFF.

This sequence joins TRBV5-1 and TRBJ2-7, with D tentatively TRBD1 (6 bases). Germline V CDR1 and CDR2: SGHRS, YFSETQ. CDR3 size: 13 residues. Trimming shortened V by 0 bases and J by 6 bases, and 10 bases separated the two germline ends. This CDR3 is CASSLDGTFEQYV. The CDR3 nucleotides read TGCGCCAGCAGCTTGGACGGGACATTCGAGCAGTACGTC.

The CDR3: CASSHRTGVDGYTF. In nucleotides, the CDR3 is TGCGCCAGCAGCCATCGGACAGGGGTAGATGGCTACACCTTC. The rearrangement joins TRBV4-1 to TRBJ1-2, with TRBD1 matching over 9 bases. The CDR3 loop spans 14 amino acids. CDR1 is MGHRA, CDR2 YSYEKL, per germline. V was clipped by 3 bases and J by 6 bases; unmatched bases: 5.

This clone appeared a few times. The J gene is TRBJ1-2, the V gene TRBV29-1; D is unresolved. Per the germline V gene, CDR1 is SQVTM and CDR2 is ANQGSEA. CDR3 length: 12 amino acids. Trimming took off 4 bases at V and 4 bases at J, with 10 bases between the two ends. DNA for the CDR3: TGCAGCGTTGTCCGGGAGGGCTATGGCTACACCTTC. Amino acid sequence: CSVVREGYGYTF.

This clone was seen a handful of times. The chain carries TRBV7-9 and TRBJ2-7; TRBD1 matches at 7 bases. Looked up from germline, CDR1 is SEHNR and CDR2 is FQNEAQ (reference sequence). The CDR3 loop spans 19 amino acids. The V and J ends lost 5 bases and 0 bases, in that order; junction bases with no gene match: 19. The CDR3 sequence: CASSLRTGRTETSSYEQYF. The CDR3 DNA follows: TGTGCCAGCAGCCTACGGACAGGAAGGACCGAAACTAGCTCCTACGAGCAGTACTTC.

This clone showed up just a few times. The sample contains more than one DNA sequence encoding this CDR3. CDR3 region: CASSLAGGQPQHF. The CDR3 DNA reads TGTGCCAGCAGCTTAGCGGGGGGACAGCCCCAGCATTTT. The chain joins TRBV7-9 to TRBJ1-5; a weak D match, TRBD1 (5 bases). The germline V gene has CDR1 SEHNR and CDR2 FQNEAQ (reference sequence). This CDR3 has 13 amino acids. Between the trimmed V and J ends, which lost 0 bases and 7 bases, there was a span of 7 bases.

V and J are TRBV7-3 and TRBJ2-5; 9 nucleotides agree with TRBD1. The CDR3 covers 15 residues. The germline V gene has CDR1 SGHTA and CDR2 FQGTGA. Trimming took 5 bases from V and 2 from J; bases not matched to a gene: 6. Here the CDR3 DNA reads TGTGCCAGCAGCACAGGACAGGGGATACAAGAGACCCAGTACTTC. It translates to CASSTGQGIQETQYF.

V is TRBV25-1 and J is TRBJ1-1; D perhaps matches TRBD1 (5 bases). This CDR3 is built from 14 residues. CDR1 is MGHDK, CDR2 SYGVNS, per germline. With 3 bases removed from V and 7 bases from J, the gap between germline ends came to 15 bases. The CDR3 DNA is TGTGCCAGCAGTGAGCCCGGGACGGCATATGAAGCTTTCTTT. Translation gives CASSEPGTAYEAFF.

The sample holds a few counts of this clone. In DNA form, the CDR3 reads TGTGCCAGCAGCGTAGAAGGGACAGGGGCATCAAAACTGTTTTTT. It codes for CASSVEGTGASKLFF. The chain links TRBV9 to TRBJ1-4; 10 bases line up with TRBD1. Per the germline V gene, CDR1 is SGDLS and CDR2 is YYNGEE. This CDR3 spans 15 amino acids. With 0 bases clipped from V and 10 bases from J, the junction kept 6 bases outside the gene matches.

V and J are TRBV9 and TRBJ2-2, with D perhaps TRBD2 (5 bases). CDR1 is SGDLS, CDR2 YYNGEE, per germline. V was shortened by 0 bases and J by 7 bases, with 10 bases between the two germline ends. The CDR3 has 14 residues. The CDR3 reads CASSVGPEGGELFF. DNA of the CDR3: TGTGCCAGCAGCGTAGGACCCGAGGGCGGGGAGCTGTTTTTT.

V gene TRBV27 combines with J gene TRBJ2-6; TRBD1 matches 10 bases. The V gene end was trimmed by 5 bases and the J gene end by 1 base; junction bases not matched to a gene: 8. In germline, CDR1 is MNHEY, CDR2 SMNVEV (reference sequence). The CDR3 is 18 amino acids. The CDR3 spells CASSLGQGYTSGANVLTF. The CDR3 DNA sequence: TGTGCCAGCAGTCTGGGACAGGGGTATACGTCTGGGGCCAACGTCCTGACTTTC.

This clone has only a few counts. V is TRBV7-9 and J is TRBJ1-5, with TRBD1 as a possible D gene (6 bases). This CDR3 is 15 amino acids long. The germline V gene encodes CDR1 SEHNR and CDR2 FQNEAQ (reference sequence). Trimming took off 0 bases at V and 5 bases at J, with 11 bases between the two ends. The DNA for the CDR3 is TGTGCCAGCAGCTTAGCGGCCGGGGGCTATCAGCCCCAGCATTTT. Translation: CASSLAAGGYQPQHF.

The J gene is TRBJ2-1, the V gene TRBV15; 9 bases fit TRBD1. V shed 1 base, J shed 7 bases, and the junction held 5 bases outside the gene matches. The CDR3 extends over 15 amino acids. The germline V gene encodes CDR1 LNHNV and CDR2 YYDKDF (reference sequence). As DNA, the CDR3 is TGTGCCACCAGCAGAGGGACAGGGGACGGGAATGAGCAGTTCTTC. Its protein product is CATSRGTGDGNEQFF. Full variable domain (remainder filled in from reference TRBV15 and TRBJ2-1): DAMVIQNPRYQVTQFGKPVTLSCSQTLNHNVMYWYQQKSSQAPKLLFHYYDKDFNNEADTPDNFQSRRPNTSFCFLDIRSPGLGDTAMYLCATSRGTGDGNEQFFGPGTRLTVL.

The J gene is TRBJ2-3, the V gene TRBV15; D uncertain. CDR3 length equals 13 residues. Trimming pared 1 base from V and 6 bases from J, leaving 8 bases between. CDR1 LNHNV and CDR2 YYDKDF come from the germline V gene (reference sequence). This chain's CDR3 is CATSRGRSDTQYF. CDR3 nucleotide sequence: TGTGCCACCAGCAGAGGCAGATCTGATACGCAGTATTTT. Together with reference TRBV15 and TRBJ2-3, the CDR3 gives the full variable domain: DAMVIQNPRYQVTQFGKPVTLSCSQTLNHNVMYWYQQKSSQAPKLLFHYYDKDFNNEADTPDNFQSRRPNTSFCFLDIRSPGLGDTAMYLCATSRGRSDTQYFGPGTRLTVL.

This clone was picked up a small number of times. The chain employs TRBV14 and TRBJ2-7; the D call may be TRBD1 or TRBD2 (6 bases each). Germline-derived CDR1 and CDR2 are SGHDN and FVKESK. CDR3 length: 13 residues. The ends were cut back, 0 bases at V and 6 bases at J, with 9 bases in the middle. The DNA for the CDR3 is TGTGCCAGCAGCCAAGATCGGGGGCTCGAGCAGTACGTC. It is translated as CASSQDRGLEQYV.

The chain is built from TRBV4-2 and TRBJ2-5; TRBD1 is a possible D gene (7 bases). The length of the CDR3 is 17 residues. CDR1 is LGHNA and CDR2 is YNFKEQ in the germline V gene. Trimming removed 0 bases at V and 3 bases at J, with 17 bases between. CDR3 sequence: CASSQDWDLTGKETQYF. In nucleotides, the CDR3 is TGTGCCAGCAGCCAAGATTGGGACTTGACAGGGAAAGAGACCCAGTACTTC.